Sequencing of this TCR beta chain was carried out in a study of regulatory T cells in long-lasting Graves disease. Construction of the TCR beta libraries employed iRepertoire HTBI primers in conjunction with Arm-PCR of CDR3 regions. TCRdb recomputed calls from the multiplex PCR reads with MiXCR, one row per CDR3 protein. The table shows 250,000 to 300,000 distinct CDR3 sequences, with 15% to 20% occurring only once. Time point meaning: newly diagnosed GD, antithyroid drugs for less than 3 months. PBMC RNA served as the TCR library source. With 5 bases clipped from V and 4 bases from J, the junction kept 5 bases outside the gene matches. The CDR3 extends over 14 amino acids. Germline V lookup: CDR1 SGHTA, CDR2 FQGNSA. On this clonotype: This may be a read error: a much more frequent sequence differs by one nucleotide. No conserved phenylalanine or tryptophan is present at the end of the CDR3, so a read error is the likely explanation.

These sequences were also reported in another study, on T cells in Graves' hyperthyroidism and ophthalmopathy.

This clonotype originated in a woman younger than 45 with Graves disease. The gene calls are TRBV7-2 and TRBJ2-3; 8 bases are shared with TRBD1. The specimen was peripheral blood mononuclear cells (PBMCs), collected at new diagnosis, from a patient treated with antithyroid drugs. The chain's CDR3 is CASSPGGGPDTQYV. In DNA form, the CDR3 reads TGTGCCAGCAGCCCAGGGGGCGGGCCAGATACGCAGTATGTT.